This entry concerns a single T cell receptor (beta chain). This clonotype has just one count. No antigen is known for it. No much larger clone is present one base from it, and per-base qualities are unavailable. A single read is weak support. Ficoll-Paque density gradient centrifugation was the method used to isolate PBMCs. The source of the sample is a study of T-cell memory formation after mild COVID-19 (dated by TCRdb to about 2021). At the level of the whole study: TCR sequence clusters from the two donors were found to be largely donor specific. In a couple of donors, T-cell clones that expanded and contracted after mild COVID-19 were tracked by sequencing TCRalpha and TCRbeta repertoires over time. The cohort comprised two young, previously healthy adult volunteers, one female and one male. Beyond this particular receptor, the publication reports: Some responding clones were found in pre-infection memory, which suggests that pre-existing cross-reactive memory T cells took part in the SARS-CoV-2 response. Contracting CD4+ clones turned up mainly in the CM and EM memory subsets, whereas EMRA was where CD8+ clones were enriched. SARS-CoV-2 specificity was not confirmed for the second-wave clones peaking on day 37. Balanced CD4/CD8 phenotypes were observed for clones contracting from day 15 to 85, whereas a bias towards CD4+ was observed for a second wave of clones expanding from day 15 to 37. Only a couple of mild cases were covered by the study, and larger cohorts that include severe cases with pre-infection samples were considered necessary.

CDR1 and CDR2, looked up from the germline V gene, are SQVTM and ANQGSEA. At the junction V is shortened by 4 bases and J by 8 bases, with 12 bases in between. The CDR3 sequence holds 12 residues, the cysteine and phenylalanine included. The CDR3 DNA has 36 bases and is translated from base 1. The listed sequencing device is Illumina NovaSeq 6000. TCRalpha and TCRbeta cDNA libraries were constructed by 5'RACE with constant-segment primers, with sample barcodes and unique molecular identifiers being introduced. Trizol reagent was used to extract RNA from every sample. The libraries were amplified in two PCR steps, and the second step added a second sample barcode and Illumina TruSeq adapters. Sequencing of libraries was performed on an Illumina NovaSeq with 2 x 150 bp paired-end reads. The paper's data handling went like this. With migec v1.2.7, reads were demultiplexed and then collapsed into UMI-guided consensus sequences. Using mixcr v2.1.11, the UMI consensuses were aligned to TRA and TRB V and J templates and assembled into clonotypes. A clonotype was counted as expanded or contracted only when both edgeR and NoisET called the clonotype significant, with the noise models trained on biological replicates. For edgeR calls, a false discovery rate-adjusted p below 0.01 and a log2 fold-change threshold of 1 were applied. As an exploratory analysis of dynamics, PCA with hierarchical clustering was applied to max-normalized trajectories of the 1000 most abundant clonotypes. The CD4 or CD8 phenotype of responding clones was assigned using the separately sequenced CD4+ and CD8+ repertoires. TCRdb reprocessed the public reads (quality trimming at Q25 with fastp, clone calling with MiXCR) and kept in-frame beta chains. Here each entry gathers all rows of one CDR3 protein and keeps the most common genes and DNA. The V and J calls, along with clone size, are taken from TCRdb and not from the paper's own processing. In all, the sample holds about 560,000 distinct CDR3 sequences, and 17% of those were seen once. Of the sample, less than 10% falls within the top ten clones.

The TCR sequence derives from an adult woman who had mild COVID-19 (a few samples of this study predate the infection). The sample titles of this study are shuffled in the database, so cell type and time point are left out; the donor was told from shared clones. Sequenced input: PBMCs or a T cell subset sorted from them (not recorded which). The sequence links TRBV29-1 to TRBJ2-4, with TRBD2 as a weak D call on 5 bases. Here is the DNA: TGCAGCGTTGTGGGAGTCTGGGACATTCAGTACTTC. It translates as CSVVGVWDIQYF.